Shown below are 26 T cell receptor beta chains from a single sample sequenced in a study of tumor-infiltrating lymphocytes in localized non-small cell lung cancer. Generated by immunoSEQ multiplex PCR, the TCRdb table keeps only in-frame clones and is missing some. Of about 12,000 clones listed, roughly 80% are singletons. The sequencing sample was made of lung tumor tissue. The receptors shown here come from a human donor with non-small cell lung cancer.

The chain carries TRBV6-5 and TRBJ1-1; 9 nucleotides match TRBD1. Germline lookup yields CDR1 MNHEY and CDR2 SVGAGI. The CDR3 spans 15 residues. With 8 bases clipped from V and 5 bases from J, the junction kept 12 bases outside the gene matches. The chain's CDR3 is CASCRDPGQGTEAFF. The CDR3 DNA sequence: TGTGCCAGCTGCCGAGACCCGGGACAGGGTACTGAAGCTTTCTTT.

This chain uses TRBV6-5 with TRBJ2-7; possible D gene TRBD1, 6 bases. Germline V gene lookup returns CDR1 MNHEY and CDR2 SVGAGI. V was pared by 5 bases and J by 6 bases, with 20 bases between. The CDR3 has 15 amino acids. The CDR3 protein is CASSPPTGHPPEQYF. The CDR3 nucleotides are TGTGCCAGCAGTCCACCTACGGGACACCCGCCCGAGCAGTACTTC.

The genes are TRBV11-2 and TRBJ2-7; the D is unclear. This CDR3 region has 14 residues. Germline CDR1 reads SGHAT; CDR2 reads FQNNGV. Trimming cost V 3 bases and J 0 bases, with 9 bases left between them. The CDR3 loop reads CASSFQTVSYEQYF. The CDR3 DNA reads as TGTGCCAGCAGCTTTCAGACCGTCTCCTACGAGCAGTACTTC.

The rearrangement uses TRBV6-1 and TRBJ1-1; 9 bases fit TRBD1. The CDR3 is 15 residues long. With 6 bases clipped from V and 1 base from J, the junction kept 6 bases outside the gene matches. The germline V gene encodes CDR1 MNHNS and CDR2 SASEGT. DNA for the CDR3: TGTGCCAGCAGAGCGCGGGGACAGGGGAACACTGAAGCTTTCTTT. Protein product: CASRARGQGNTEAFF.

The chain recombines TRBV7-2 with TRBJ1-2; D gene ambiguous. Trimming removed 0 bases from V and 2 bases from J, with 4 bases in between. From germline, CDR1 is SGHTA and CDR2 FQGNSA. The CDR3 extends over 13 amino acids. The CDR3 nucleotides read TGTGCCAGCAGCTTAGCGGTCAACTATGGCTACACCTTC. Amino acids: CASSLAVNYGYTF.

CDR3 coding DNA: TGTGCCAGCAGCTTAAGCCTCCCTCAGCAGTTCTTC. Residues: CASSLSLPQQFF. The rearrangement joins TRBV7-9 to TRBJ2-1; D is unclear. The CDR3 is 12 residues long. V lost 2 bases, J lost 11 bases, and 10 bases lay in between. The germline V gene has CDR1 SEHNR and CDR2 FQNEAQ (reference sequence).

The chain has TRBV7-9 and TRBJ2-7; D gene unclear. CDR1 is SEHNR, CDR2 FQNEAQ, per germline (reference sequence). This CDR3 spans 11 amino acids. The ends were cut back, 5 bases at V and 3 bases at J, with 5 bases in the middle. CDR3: CASSINYEQYF. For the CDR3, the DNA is TGTGCCAGCAGCATAAACTACGAGCAGTACTTC.

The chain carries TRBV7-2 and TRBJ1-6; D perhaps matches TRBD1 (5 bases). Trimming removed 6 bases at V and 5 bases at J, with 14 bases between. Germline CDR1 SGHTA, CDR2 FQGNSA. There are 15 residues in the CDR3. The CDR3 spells CASRLWTSNNSPLHF. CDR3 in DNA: TGTGCCAGCAGACTCTGGACAAGCAATAATTCACCCCTCCACTTT.

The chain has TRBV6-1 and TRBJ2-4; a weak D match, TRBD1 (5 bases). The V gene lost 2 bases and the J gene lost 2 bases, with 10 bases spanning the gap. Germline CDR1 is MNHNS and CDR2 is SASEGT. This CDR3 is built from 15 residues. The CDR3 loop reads CASSEQGLTKNIQYF. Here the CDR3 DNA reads TGTGCCAGCAGTGAACAGGGTTTAACCAAAAACATTCAGTACTTC.

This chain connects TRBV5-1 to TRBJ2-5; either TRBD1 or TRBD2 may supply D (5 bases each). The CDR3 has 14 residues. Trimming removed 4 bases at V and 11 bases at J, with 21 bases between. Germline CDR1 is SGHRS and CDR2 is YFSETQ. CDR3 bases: TGCGCCAGCAGCGGTGGGGACGAGGTCCAGGAGCAGTACTTC. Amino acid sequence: CASSGGDEVQEQYF.

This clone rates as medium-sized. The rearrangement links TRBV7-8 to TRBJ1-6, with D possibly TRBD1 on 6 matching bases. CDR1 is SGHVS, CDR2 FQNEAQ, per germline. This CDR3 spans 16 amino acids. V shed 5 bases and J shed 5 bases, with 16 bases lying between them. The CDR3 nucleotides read TGTGCCAGCAGCCGAATCCGGACAGCGAATAATTCACCCCTCCACTTT. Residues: CASSRIRTANNSPLHF.

This CDR3 is CASSWDGTYNEQFF. The CDR3 nucleotides read TGTGCCAGCAGCTGGGACGGAACCTACAATGAGCAGTTCTTC. This chain uses TRBV7-9 with TRBJ2-1; tentatively, D is TRBD1 or TRBD2 (5 bases each). The CDR3 has 14 residues. Germline V gene sequence: CDR1 SEHNR, CDR2 FQNEAQ (reference sequence). V lost 4 bases, J lost 2 bases, and 9 bases lay in between.

CDR3 protein: CASSIQDSNTEAFF. The CDR3 DNA reads as TGTGCCAGCAGTATACAGGACTCGAACACTGAAGCTTTCTTT. The chain combines TRBV6-1 with TRBJ1-1; a possible D gene is TRBD1 (5 bases). Between the trimmed V and J ends, which lost 5 bases and 1 base, there was a span of 11 bases. The CDR3 contains 14 residues. CDR1 and CDR2 from the germline V gene are MNHNS and SASEGT.

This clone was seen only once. DNA of the CDR3: TGTGCCACCAGCCGGGACAGGGAGGCGGAGACCCAGTACTTC. Translated: CATSRDREAETQYF. J is TRBJ2-5 and V is TRBV15, with 9 bases fitting TRBD1. The J segment lost 5 bases and the V segment lost 5 bases, leaving 6 bases of the junction unmatched. This CDR3 has 14 residues. Germline CDR1 is LNHNV and CDR2 is YYDKDF (reference sequence).

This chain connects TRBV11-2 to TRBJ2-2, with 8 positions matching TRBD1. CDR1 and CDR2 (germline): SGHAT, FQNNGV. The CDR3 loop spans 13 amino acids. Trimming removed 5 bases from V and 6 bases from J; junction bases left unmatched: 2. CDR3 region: CASSKQGAGELFF. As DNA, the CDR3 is TGTGCCAGCAGCAAACAGGGGGCCGGGGAGCTGTTTTTT.

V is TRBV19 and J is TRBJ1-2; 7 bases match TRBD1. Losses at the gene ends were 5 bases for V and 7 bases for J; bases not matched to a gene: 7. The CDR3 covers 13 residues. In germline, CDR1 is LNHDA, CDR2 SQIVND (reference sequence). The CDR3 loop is CASSVDRVTGYTF. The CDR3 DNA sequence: TGTGCCAGTAGTGTCGACAGGGTTACTGGCTACACCTTC.

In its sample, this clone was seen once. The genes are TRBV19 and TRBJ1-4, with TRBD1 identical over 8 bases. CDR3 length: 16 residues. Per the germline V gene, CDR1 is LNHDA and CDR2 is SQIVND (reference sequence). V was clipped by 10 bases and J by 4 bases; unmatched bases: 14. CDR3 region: CATTGGKTLDNEKLFF. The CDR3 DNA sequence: TGTGCCACCACAGGGGGTAAAACCCTGGATAATGAAAAACTGTTTTTT.

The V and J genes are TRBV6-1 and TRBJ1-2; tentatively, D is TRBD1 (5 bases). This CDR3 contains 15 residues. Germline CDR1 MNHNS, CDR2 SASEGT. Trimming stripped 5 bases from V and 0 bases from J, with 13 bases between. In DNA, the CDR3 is TGTGCCAGCAGTCCTCAGGGAAAAACTAACTATGGCTACACCTTC. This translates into CASSPQGKTNYGYTF.

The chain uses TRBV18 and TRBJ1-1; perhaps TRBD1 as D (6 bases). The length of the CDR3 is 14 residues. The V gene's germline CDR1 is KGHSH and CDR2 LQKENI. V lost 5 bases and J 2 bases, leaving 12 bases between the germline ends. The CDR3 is CASSEQGYNTEAFF. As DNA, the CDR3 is TGTGCCAGCTCAGAACAGGGCTATAACACTGAAGCTTTCTTT.

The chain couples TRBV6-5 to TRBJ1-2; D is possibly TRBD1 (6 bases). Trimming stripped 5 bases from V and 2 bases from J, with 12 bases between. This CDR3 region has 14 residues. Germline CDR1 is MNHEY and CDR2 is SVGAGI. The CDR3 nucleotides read TGTGCCAGCAGTCGAGAACAGGGCAACTATGGCTACACCTTC. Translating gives CASSREQGNYGYTF.

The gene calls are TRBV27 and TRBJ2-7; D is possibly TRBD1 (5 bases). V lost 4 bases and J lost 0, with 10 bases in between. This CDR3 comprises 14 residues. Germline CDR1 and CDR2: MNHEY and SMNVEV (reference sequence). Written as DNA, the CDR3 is TGTGCCAGCAGTTCCCAGGGAACCTCCTACGAGCAGTACTTC. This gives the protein CASSSQGTSYEQYF.

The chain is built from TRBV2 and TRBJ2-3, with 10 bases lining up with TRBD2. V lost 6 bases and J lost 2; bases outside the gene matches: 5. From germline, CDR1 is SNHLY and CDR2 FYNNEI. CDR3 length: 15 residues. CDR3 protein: CASRALAGVTDTQYF. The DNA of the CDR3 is TGTGCCAGCAGGGCGCTAGCGGGGGTCACAGATACGCAGTATTTT.

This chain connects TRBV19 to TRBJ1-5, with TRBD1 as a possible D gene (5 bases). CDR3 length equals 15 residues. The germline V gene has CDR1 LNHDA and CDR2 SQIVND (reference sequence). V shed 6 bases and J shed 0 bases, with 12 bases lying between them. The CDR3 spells CASSFQGFSNQPQHF. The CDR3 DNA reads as TGTGCCAGTAGCTTCCAGGGTTTTAGCAATCAGCCCCAGCATTTT.

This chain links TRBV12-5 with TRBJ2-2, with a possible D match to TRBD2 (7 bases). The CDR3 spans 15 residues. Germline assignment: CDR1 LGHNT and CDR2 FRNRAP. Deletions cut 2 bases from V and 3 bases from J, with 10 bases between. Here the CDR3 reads CASGLRGGYTGELFF. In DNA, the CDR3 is TGTGCTAGTGGTTTGAGGGGGGGGTACACCGGGGAGCTGTTTTTT.

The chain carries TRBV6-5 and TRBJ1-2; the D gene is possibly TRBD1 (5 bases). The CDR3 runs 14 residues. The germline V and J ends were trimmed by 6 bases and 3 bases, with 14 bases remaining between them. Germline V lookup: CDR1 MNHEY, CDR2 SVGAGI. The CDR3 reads CASRAPGRHYGYTF. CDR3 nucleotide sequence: TGTGCCAGCAGAGCCCCGGGGCGCCACTATGGCTACACCTTC.

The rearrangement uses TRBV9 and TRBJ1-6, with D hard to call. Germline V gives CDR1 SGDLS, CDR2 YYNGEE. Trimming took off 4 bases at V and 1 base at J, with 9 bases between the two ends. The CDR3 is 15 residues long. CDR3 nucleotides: TGTGCCAGCAGCCAGCGAAGGTCCTATAATTCACCCCTCCACTTT. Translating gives CASSQRRSYNSPLHF. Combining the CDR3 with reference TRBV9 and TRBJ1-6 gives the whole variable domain DSGVTQTPKHLITATGQRVTLRCSPRSGDLSVYWYQQSLDQGLQFLIQYYNGEERAKGNILERFSAQQFPDLHSELNLSSLELGDSALYFCASSQRRSYNSPLHFGNGTRLTVT.